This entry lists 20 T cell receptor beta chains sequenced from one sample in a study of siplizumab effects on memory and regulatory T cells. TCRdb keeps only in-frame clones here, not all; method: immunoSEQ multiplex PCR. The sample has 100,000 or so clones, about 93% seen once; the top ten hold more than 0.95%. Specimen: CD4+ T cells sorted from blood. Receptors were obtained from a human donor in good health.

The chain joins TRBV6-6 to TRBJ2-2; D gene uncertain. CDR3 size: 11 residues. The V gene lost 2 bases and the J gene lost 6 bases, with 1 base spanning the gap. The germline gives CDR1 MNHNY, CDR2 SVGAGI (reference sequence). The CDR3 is CASSYPGELFF. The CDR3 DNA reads TGTGCCAGCAGTTACCCCGGGGAGCTGTTTTTT.

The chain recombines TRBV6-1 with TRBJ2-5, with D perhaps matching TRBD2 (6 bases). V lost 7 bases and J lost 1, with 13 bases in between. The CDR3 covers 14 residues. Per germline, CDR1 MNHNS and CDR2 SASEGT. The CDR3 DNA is TGTGCCAGCACGCTAGCGATATTCCAAGAGACCCAGTACTTC. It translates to CASTLAIFQETQYF.

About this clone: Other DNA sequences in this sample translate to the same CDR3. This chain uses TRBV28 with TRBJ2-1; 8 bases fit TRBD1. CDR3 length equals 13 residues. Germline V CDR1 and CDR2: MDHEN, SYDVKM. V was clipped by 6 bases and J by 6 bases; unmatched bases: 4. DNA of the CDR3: TGTGCCAGCAGAAGACAGGGGCGCAATGAGCAGTTCTTC. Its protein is CASRRQGRNEQFF.

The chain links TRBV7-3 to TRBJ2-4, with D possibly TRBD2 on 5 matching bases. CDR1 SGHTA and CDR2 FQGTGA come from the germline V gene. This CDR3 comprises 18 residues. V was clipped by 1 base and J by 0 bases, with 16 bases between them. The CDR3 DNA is TGTGCCAGCAGCTTAAGGGTGGGAGAGGCTCGAGCCAAAAACATTCAGTACTTC. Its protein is CASSLRVGEARAKNIQYF.

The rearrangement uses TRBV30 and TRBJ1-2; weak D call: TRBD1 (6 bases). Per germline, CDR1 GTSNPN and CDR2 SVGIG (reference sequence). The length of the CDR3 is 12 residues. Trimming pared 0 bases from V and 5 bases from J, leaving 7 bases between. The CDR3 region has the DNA TGTGCCTGGAGTGTACAGGGATATGGCTACACCTTC. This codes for CAWSVQGYGYTF.

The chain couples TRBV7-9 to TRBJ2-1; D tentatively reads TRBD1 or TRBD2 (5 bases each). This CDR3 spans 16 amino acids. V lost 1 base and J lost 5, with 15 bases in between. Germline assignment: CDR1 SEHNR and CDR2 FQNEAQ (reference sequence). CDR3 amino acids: CASSLGLAGSHNEQFF. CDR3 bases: TGTGCCAGCAGCTTAGGGTTGGCAGGGAGTCACAATGAGCAGTTCTTC. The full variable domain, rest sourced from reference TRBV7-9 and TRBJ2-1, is DTGVSQNPRHKITKRGQNVTFRCDPISEHNRLYWYRQTLGQGPEFLTYFQNEAQLEKSRLLSDRFSAERPKGSFSTLEIQRTEQGDSAMYLCASSLGLAGSHNEQFFGPGTRLTVL.

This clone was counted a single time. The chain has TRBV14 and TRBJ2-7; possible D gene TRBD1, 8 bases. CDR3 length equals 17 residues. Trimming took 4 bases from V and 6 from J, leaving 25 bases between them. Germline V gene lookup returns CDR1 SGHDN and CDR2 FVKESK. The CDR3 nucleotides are TGTGCCAGCAGCCCCCATCGAACAGGGGGGGTATTGGGCGAGCAGTACTTC. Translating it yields CASSPHRTGGVLGEQYF.

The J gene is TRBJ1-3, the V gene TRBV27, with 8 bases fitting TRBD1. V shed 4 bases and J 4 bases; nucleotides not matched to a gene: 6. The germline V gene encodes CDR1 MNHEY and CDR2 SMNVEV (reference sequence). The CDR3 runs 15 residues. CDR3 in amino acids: CASSSAGGSGNTIYF. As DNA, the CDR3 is TGTGCCAGCAGTTCAGCAGGGGGCTCCGGAAACACCATATATTTT.

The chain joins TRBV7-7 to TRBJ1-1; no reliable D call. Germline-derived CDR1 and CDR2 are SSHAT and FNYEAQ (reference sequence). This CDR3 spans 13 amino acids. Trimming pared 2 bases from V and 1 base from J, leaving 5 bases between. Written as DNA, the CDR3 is TGTGCCAGCAGCTTATCCGGGAACACTGAAGCTTTCTTT. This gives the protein CASSLSGNTEAFF.

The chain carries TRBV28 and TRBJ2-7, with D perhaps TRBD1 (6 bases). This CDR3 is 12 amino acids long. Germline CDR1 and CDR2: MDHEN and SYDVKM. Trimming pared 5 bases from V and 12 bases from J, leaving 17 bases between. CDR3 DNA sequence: TGTGCCAGCAGTATTGATAGGGGGATATGGTACTTC. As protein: CASSIDRGIWYF.

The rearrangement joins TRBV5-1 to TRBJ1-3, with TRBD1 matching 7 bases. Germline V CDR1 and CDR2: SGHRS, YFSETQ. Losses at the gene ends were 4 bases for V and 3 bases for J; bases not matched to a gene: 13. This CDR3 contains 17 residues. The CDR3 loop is CASSRRTRGLGGNTIYF. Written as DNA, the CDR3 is TGCGCCAGCAGCCGTCGCACTAGGGGGCTCGGTGGAAACACCATATATTTT.

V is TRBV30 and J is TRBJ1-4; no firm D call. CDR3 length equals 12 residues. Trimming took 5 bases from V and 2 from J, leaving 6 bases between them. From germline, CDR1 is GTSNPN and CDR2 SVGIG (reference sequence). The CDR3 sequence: CAWGPTNEKLFF. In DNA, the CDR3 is TGTGCCTGGGGGCCGACTAATGAAAAACTGTTTTTT.

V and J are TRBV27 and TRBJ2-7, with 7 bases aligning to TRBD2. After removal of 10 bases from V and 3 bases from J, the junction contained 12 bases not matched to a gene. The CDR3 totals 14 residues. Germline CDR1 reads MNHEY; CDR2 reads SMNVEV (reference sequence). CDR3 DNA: TGTGCCACCAGCGCCGGGACTAACCACTACGAGCAGTACTTC. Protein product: CATSAGTNHYEQYF.

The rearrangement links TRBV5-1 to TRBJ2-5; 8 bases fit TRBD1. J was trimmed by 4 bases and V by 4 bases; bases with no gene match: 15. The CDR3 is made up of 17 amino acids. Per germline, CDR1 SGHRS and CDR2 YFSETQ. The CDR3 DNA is TGCGCCAGCAGCCCCGCGCAGGGGGCAAGGAGGGGAGAGACCCAGTACTTC. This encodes CASSPAQGARRGETQYF.

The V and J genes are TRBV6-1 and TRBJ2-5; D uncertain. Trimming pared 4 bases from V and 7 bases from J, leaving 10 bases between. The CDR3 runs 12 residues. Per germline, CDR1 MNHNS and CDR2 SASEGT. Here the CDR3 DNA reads TGTGCCAGCAGTGTAACAGTGTGGACCCAGTACTTC. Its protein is CASSVTVWTQYF.

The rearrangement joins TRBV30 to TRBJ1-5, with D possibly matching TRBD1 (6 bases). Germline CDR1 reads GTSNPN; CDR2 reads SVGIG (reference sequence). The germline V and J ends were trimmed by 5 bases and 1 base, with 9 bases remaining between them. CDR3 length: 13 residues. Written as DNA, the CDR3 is TGTGCCTGGGCAGGGGCGAGCAATCAGCCCCAGCATTTT. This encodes CAWAGASNQPQHF.

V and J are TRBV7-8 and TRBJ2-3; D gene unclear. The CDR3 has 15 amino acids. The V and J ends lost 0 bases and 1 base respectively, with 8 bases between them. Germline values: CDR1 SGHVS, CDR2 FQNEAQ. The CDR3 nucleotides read TGTGCCAGCAGCTTAGCGCGAGTCCGCACAGATACGCAGTATTTT. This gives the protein CASSLARVRTDTQYF.

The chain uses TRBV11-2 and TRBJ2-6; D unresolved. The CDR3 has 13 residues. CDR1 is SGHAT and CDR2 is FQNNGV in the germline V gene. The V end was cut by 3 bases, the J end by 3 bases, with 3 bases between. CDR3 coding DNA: TGTGCCAGCAGCTTTTTTGGGGCCAACGTCCTGACTTTC. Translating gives CASSFFGANVLTF. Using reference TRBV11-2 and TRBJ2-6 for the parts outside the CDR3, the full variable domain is EAGVAQSPRYKIIEKRQSVAFWCNPISGHATLYWYQQILGQGPKLLIQFQNNGVVDDSQLPKDRFSAERLKGVDSTLKIQPAKLEDSAVYLCASSFFGANVLTFGAGSRLTVL.

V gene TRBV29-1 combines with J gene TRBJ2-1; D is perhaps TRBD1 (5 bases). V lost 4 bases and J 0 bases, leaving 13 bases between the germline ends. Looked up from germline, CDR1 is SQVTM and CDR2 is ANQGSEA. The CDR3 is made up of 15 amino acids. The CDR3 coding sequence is TGCAGCGTTGCCGGGCAGGGCCTCTCCTACAATGAGCAGTTCTTC. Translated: CSVAGQGLSYNEQFF.

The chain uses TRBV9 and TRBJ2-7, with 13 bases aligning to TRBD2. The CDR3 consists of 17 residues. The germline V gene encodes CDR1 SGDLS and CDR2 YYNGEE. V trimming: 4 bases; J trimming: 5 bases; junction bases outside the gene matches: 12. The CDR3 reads CASSTMRTSGSLNEQYF. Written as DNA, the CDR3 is TGTGCCAGCAGCACAATGCGGACTAGCGGGAGTTTGAACGAGCAGTACTTC.